Listed below are T cell receptor beta chains from one sample, sequenced in a study of cytomegalovirus exposure and HLA in healthy donors. Some clones are missing from TCRdb's copy, which holds only in-frame ones; the method was immunoSEQ multiplex PCR. This table has more than 75,000 clones, more than 70% appearing once. The sequenced sample was PBMCs. These receptors all stem from a woman aged 40 to 50 in good health and CMV-seronegative. Each CDR3 is given with its conserved first and last residue. D genes are given only for firm matches. Part of the rows lack a size; the others show once, few, many or a class for expanded clones.

TRBJ2-7	-	TRBV10-3	TRBD2	TGTGCCATCAGTGGAACTAGCGGGGGGGCGATCGAGCAGTACTTC	CAISGTSGGAIEQYF
TRBJ2-7	-	TRBV5-4	TRBD2	TGTGCCAGCAGCTTGGCTGCGGGGGGGGTCGAGCAGTACTTC	CASSLAAGGVEQYF
TRBJ2-7	-	TRBV5-8	-	TGTGCCAGCAGCTCGAGCGGATACGAGCAGTACTTC	CASSSSGYEQYF
TRBJ1-5	-	TRBV30	TRBD1	TGTGCCTGGAGGGGACAGGGCCCGGGCAATCAGCCCCAGCATTTT	CAWRGQGPGNQPQHF
TRBJ1-2	-	TRBV5-1	TRBD1	TGCGCCAGCAGCAAGATGGGACAGGGGAGCGGCTACACCTTC	CASSKMGQGSGYTF
TRBJ1-2	-	TRBV28	-	TGTGCCAGCAGTTTACAGGGTGGCTACACCTTC	CASSLQGGYTF
TRBJ1-3	-	TRBV5-6	TRBD1	TGTGCCAGCCTTCAGGGGGCACTCGGAAACACCATATATTTT	CASLQGALGNTIYF
TRBJ1-3	-	TRBV6-5	-	TGTGCCAGCAGTTATCGGGGTCGAATGGGAAACACCATATATTTT	CASSYRGRMGNTIYF
TRBJ1-5	-	TRBV7-9	-	TGTGCCAGCAGCTTAGTCGGAGGCAGCAATCAGCCCCAGCATTTT	CASSLVGGSNQPQHF
TRBJ1-2	once	TRBV30	TRBD1	TGTGCCTGGAGTGTAGACAGGGGCTATGGCTACACCTTC	CAWSVDRGYGYTF
TRBJ2-7	-	TRBV4-1	-	TGCGCCAGCAGCCCCAAAGACTTCTCCTACGAGCAGTACTTC	CASSPKDFSYEQYF
TRBJ1-6	-	TRBV10-3	TRBD1	TGTGCCATCAGTGAGTCTGCGGGACAGGGTGCTCCCCTCCACTTT	CAISESAGQGAPLHF
TRBJ1-6	-	TRBV7-9	TRBD1	TGTGCCAGCAGCAAGACAGGGGTTGGGTCACCCCTCCACTTT	CASSKTGVGSPLHF
TRBJ2-7	few	TRBV18	-	TGTGCCAGCTCCCGAAATACAGGGAACCTCGACGAGCAGTACTTC	CASSRNTGNLDEQYF
TRBJ1-3	-	TRBV7-8	-	TGTGCCAGCAGCTTGGTACAGGGCGAAGGAAACACCATATATTTT	CASSLVQGEGNTIYF
TRBJ1-1	-	TRBV28	-	TGTGCCAGCGGGGAACAGGGCCCTGAAGCTTTCTTT	CASGEQGPEAFF
TRBJ1-1	once	TRBV19	-	TGTGCCAGTAGTGGGGGAGGAGTGATGAACACTGAAGCTTTCTTT	CASSGGGVMNTEAFF
TRBJ2-2	-	TRBV13	-	TGTGCCAGCAGCCCCGAGGGGAACACCGGGGAGCTGTTTTTT	CASSPEGNTGELFF
TRBJ2-4	few	TRBV4-2	-	TGTGCCAGCAGCCAAGAAATCACAGGGTTCAAAAACATTCAGTACTTC	CASSQEITGFKNIQYF
TRBJ2-5	-	TRBV15	TRBD2	TGTGCCACCAGCAGAGCACTAGCGGGGGAGACCCAGTACTTC	CATSRALAGETQYF
TRBJ1-4	-	TRBV4-1	TRBD1	TGCGCCAGCAGCCCGGACAGGGTTAATGAAAAACTGTTTTTT	CASSPDRVNEKLFF
TRBJ2-7	-	TRBV6-5	-	TGTGCCAGCAGTTATATTAGGGCGGGTACCTACGAGCAGTACTTC	CASSYIRAGTYEQYF
TRBJ2-7	-	TRBV7-2	-	TGTGCCAGCAGCCCCTGGACGGAGGTCGAGCAGTACTTC	CASSPWTEVEQYF
TRBJ1-1	once	TRBV11-3	-	TGTGCCAGCAGCTTGGGACAGAACACTGAAGCTTTCTTT	CASSLGQNTEAFF
TRBJ2-3	-	TRBV7-6	-	TGTGCCAGCAGCTTAGCCGGGACTAGCACAGATACGCAGTATTTT	CASSLAGTSTDTQYF
TRBJ1-5	once	TRBV4-3	-	TGCGCCAGCAGCCAAGATCGAGGAGAGCCCCAGCATTTT	CASSQDRGEPQHF
TRBJ1-2	-	TRBV5-8	-	TGTGCCAGCAGCTTTGTAGCCATCCATGGCTACACCTTC	CASSFVAIHGYTF
TRBJ2-7	-	TRBV4-1	-	TGCGCCAGCAGCCAAGAGGCAGGGGGAGGTTACGAGCAGTACTTC	CASSQEAGGGYEQYF
TRBJ1-6	-	TRBV2	-	TGTGCCAGCAGCCCTGACAGCACCTATAATTCACCCCTCCACTTT	CASSPDSTYNSPLHF
TRBJ1-1	-	TRBV9	-	TGTGCCAGCAGCGTAGGACAGTCGAACACTGAAGCTTTCTTT	CASSVGQSNTEAFF
TRBJ2-7	-	TRBV14	-	TGTGCCAGCAGCCAAGAGATCTGGGCCCCCGGCGAGCAGTACTTC	CASSQEIWAPGEQYF
TRBJ1-2	-	TRBV5-8	TRBD1	TGTGCCAGCAGCTTGGCAGGGGGCGATGGATATGGCTACACCTTC	CASSLAGGDGYGYTF
TRBJ2-2	-	TRBV6-6	-	TGTGCCAGCAGTTACCTAGGTATTTCCGGGGAGCTGTTTTTT	CASSYLGISGELFF
TRBJ1-1	-	TRBV5-1	-	TGCGCCAGCAGCCGCCCTGACAGGCCGAACACTGAAGCTTTCTTT	CASSRPDRPNTEAFF
TRBJ2-5	-	TRBV7-3	-	TGTGCCAGCAGCTTATCGCTAGGAGAGACCCAGTACTTC	CASSLSLGETQYF
TRBJ1-2	-	TRBV5-6	-	TGTGCCAGCAGCTTGGTAGGCTACACCTTC	CASSLVGYTF
TRBJ1-5	-	TRBV23-1	-	TGCGCCAGCAGTCATGTACGGGATAGCAATCAGCCCCAGCATTTT	CASSHVRDSNQPQHF
TRBJ2-5	-	TRBV6-5	-	TGTGCCAGCAGTTACGTACAGGTTGAGACCCAGTACTTC	CASSYVQVETQYF
TRBJ2-1	-	TRBV4-1	TRBD1	TGCGCCAGCAGTGAAGAGCGGACAGGTCAATGGTACAATGAGCAGTTCTTC	CASSEERTGQWYNEQFF
TRBJ1-5	-	TRBV7-3	TRBD1	TGTGCCAGCAGCACCTCATTCCACCGGACAGGGAATGATAGCAATCAGCCCCAGCATTTT	CASSTSFHRTGNDSNQPQHF
TRBJ1-2	-	TRBV6-5	-	TGTGCCAGCAGTTCCCTAGCGGCTAACTATGGCTACACCTTC	CASSSLAANYGYTF
TRBJ2-7	-	TRBV5-4	TRBD2	TGTGCCAGCAGCCTTAGCGGGGGACTATACGAGCAGTACTTC	CASSLSGGLYEQYF
TRBJ2-1	few	TRBV4-2	TRBD2	TGTGCCAGCAGCCAAGAGACTAGCGGGGAAGCCTACAATGAGCAGTTCTTC	CASSQETSGEAYNEQFF
TRBJ1-5	-	TRBV6-5	-	TGTGCCAGCGGTCCGGGACTATATAGCAATCAGCCCCAGCATTTT	CASGPGLYSNQPQHF
TRBJ2-1	-	TRBV27	TRBD1	TGTGCCAGCAGTACCGGGACAGGGAATTACAATGAGCAGTTCTTC	CASSTGTGNYNEQFF
TRBJ2-3	-	TRBV11-3	TRBD1	TGTGCCAGCAGTTTACAGGGGGAGGGCACAGATACGCAGTATTTT	CASSLQGEGTDTQYF
TRBJ1-6	-	TRBV7-9	-	TGTGCCAGCAGGGGTAGGGGAAATTCACCCCTCCACTTT	CASRGRGNSPLHF
TRBJ2-1	-	TRBV7-9	-	TGTGCCAGCACAGACCAGGGCGATGAGCAGTTCTTC	CASTDQGDEQFF